These 18 T cell receptor beta chains share one sample of origin, sequenced in a study of vaccination and CD4 T cells after COVID-19 (dated by TCRdb to the early 2020s). The meaning of the sample's treatment or condition label: roughly ten-day PBMC culture with coronavirus spike peptide pools or control peptides (ViraFEST assay). Receptor amplification or capture employed PCR. Instrument used: Illumina iSeq 100. DNA from cultured CD4+ T cells was subjected to TCR sequencing with the Oncomine TCR Beta short-read assay at the Johns Hopkins FTIC core. In-frame beta chains were kept once TCRdb had trimmed the public reads at Q25 with fastp and called clones with MiXCR. Identical CDR3 proteins give one entry, which carries the most common genes and DNA. This sample lists around 25,000 distinct CDR3 sequences; 67% were detected once. The ten largest clones represent around 16% of the sample. Their antigen targets remain unknown.

The material was CD4+ T cells from blood, cultured in vitro, obtained after SARS-CoV-2 vaccination. These TCRs come from a human donor who received a COVID-19 vaccine.

The chain carries TRBV7-9 and TRBJ1-5; maybe TRBD1 (5 bases). The CDR3 runs to 14 residues. The V and J ends lost 5 bases and 4 bases respectively, with 12 bases between them. The germline V gene has CDR1 SEHNR and CDR2 FQNEAQ (reference sequence). The CDR3: CASSTGTGNQPQHF. In DNA, the CDR3 is TGTGCCAGCAGCACCGGGACGGGTAATCAGCCCCAGCATTTT. Filled out from reference TRBV7-9 and TRBJ1-5, the complete variable domain reads DTGVSQNPRHKITKRGQNVTFRCDPISEHNRLYWYRQTLGQGPEFLTYFQNEAQLEKSRLLSDRFSAERPKGSFSTLEIQRTEQGDSAMYLCASSTGTGNQPQHFGDGTRLSIL.

The chain recombines TRBV30 with TRBJ1-5; D gene unclear. Trimming took off 1 base at V and 0 bases at J, with 4 bases between the two ends. Germline lookup yields CDR1 GTSNPN and CDR2 SVGIG (reference sequence). The CDR3 has 13 residues. CDR3 loop: CAWSGSSNQPQHF. In nucleotides, the CDR3 is TGTGCCTGGAGTGGCAGTAGCAATCAGCCCCAGCATTTT. Using reference TRBV30 and TRBJ1-5 for the parts outside the CDR3, the full variable domain is SQTIHQWPATLVQPVGSPLSLECTVEGTSNPNLYWYRQAAGRGLQLLFYSVGIGQISSEVPQNLSASRPQDRQFILSSKKLLLSDSGFYLCAWSGSSNQPQHFGDGTRLSIL.

The chain is built from TRBV30 and TRBJ1-2, with D possibly being TRBD1 (6 bases). The length of the CDR3 is 15 residues. Germline V gives CDR1 GTSNPN, CDR2 SVGIG (reference sequence). V gave up 0 bases and J gave up 5 bases, with 16 bases separating them. The CDR3 region has the DNA TGTGCCTGGAGTGTACGACAGGAAAGTCGGTATGGCTACACCTTC. It translates to CAWSVRQESRYGYTF.

This sequence joins TRBV25-1 and TRBJ2-3; a possible D gene is TRBD1 (5 bases). The CDR3 extends over 16 amino acids. The V and J ends lost 0 bases and 0 bases respectively, with 10 bases between them. Germline CDR1 and CDR2: MGHDK and SYGVNS. CDR3 in DNA: TGTGCCAGCAGTGAATATGGGGCCAGTAGCACAGATACGCAGTATTTT. Its translation: CASSEYGASSTDTQYF.

The rearrangement links TRBV12-3 or TRBV12-4 to TRBJ2-3; D is uncertain. With 1 base removed from V and 4 bases from J, the gap between germline ends came to 6 bases. CDR3 length: 13 residues. The CDR3 bases are TGTGCCAGCAGTTTAGTCCTCTCAGATACGCAGTATTTT. As protein: CASSLVLSDTQYF.

This rearrangement joins TRBV7-9 to TRBJ2-5, with 9 bases aligning to TRBD2. This CDR3 comprises 16 residues. Germline V gene data show CDR1 as SEHNR and CDR2 as FQNEAQ (reference sequence). The V segment lost 2 bases and the J segment 2 bases; nucleotides outside the gene matches: 6. Here the CDR3 reads CASSLLASGAQETQYF. For the CDR3, the DNA is TGTGCCAGCAGCTTATTGGCTAGCGGGGCTCAAGAGACCCAGTACTTC.

The chain recombines TRBV12-3 or TRBV12-4 with TRBJ2-2; D perhaps matches TRBD1 (6 bases). The CDR3 is 15 amino acids. V was clipped by 6 bases and J by 5 bases, with 16 bases between them. CDR3 amino acids: CASSQDLQGTGELFF. In nucleotides, the CDR3 is TGTGCCAGCAGCCAAGACCTACAGGGAACCGGGGAGCTGTTTTTT.

In this sample, this clonotype turned up a few times. The V call is TRBV30, the J call TRBJ1-1, with a tentative D call TRBD1 (6 bases). Between the trimmed V and J ends, which lost 5 bases and 3 bases, there was a span of 13 bases. Germline CDR1 and CDR2: GTSNPN and SVGIG (reference sequence). The CDR3 has 13 amino acids. CDR3 nucleotide sequence: TGTGCCTGGGACCAGAGGGGGGACACTGAAGCTTTCTTT. This sequence encodes CAWDQRGDTEAFF.

The rearrangement links TRBV27 to TRBJ1-6; TRBD1 might be the D (6 bases). Between the trimmed V and J ends, which lost 2 bases and 5 bases, there was a span of 19 bases. This CDR3 contains 18 residues. Germline assignment: CDR1 MNHEY and CDR2 SMNVEV (reference sequence). In DNA form, the CDR3 reads TGTGCCAGCAGTTTAACCAGGGGTGGGGGAAAGGATAATTCACCCCTCCACTTT. It specifies CASSLTRGGGKDNSPLHF.

The chain is built from TRBV19 and TRBJ1-2; no clear D. Trimming cost V 4 bases and J 6 bases, with 18 bases left between them. CDR1 is LNHDA, CDR2 SQIVND, per germline (reference sequence). The CDR3 totals 15 residues. The CDR3 here is CASSTYREIGDGYTF. The CDR3 nucleotides are TGTGCCAGTAGTACCTACCGGGAGATCGGAGATGGCTACACCTTC.

V usage is TRBV6-1 and J usage is TRBJ1-5, with 7 bases matching TRBD1. The CDR3 has 16 residues. Germline CDR1 is MNHNS and CDR2 is SASEGT. V dropped 6 bases and J dropped 0; count of bases not matched to a gene: 8. CDR3 DNA sequence: TGTGCCAGCAGCTCCCGGGACAGAATTAGCAATCAGCCCCAGCATTTT. Its protein product is CASSSRDRISNQPQHF.

The chain has TRBV2 and TRBJ2-3; TRBD2 might be the D (6 bases). The CDR3 is made up of 11 amino acids. V shed 10 bases and J shed 8 bases, with 13 bases lying between them. CDR1 SNHLY and CDR2 FYNNEI come from the germline V gene. The CDR3 bases are TGTGCCATAAACCGGGACTTTACGCAGTATTTT. Its protein product is CAINRDFTQYF.

This clonotype was picked up a small number of times. The chain recombines TRBV24-1 with TRBJ1-2, with D unclear. Trimming shortened V by 2 bases and J by 8 bases, and 11 bases separated the two germline ends. The CDR3 is 13 amino acids. Germline CDR1 is KGHDR and CDR2 is SFDVKD. Here the CDR3 reads CATSDSGPEGYTF. CDR3 DNA: TGTGCCACCAGTGATTCGGGCCCGGAAGGCTACACCTTC.

With regard to this clonotype: A junction end diverges from the germline sequence, so it may reflect a read error. V usage is TRBV5-4 and J usage is TRBJ2-7; D is unclear. This CDR3 comprises 14 residues. Germline V CDR1 and CDR2: SGHNT, YYREEE (reference sequence). The CDR3 DNA reads as TGTGCCAGCAGCTTGGGGGCGGATTCCTGCGAGCAGTACTTC. This codes for CASSLGADSCEQYF.

V is TRBV6-4 and J is TRBJ1-6; D is unresolved. Germline assignment: CDR1 MRHNA and CDR2 SNTAGT. The CDR3 covers 15 residues. Trimming took 2 bases from V and 6 from J, leaving 11 bases between them. The CDR3 coding sequence is TGTGCCAGCAGTGACAGACACGGGCCTAATTCACCCCTCCACTTT. Translating it yields CASSDRHGPNSPLHF.

Here the CDR3 DNA reads TGTGCCAGCAGCTTAGACAGGGTATTAAAGGTGAACTATGGCTACACCTTC. This encodes CASSLDRVLKVNYGYTF. The rearrangement uses TRBV7-8 and TRBJ1-2, with D possibly being TRBD1 (6 bases). The CDR3 is 17 residues long. Germline CDR1 SGHVS, CDR2 FQNEAQ. The ends were cut back, 1 base at V and 2 bases at J, with 17 bases in the middle.

The gene calls are TRBV19 and TRBJ2-3; 9 positions match TRBD1. The germline V gene has CDR1 LNHDA and CDR2 SQIVND (reference sequence). The CDR3 runs to 16 residues. The J segment lost 5 bases and the V segment lost 4 bases, leaving 10 bases of the junction unmatched. The chain's CDR3 is CASSTTQGAPGDTQYF. The CDR3 DNA is TGTGCCAGTAGTACGACACAGGGGGCGCCGGGAGATACGCAGTATTTT.

This clonotype was recorded a few times. V usage is TRBV7-8 and J usage is TRBJ2-2, with 7 bases matching TRBD1. The CDR3 is 14 amino acids. Germline trimming cut 5 bases from V and 4 bases from J; bases unmatched to any gene: 4. The germline CDR1 and CDR2 sequences are SGHVS and FQNEAQ. In nucleotides, the CDR3 is TGTGCCAGCAGCACGACAGGGTTCACCGGGGAGCTGTTTTTT. Amino acids: CASSTTGFTGELFF.